This T cell receptor (beta chain) was identified during a study of cytomegalovirus exposure and HLA in healthy donors. Overall study results and limits: Data from an earlier analysis indicated that most TCR beta V segments were productive either about 90% or about 30% of the time.

On this clone itself: Its antigen is undetermined.

After removal of 6 bases from V and 3 bases from J, the junction contained 4 bases not matched to a gene. In germline, CDR1 is MNHEY, CDR2 SVGAGI. There are 13 residues in the CDR3. Primers: 60 Vbeta forward and 13 Jbeta reverse. Using immunoSEQ multiplex PCR, the repertoire was profiled, and TCRdb retains in-frame clones only, with some absent. The repertoire holds about 110,000 clones, with about 80% as singletons. Material for sequencing was PBMCs. The J gene is TRBJ2-7, the V gene TRBV6-5; 8 bases map to TRBD1. The clonotype originates from a young man in good health and CMV-seronegative. CDR3 residues: CASRSTGDYEQYF. As DNA, the CDR3 is TGTGCCAGCAGGTCGACAGGGGACTACGAGCAGTACTTC.